What follows is one T cell receptor (beta chain) and its context. The sample comes from a study of shared clonotypes between healthy human individuals. As defined, naive CD8 cells were CD45RO-negative and positively selected for CCR7, with terminally differentiated effector memory CD45RA+ cells excluded. Only in-frame clones appear in the TCRdb table, and some are missing; sequencing was by immunoSEQ multiplex PCR. This table has 550,000 to 600,000 clones, nearly 98% appearing once. This CDR3 contains 14 residues. CDR1 is LNHDA, CDR2 SQIVND, per germline (reference sequence). V lost 6 bases and J 5 bases, leaving 16 bases between the germline ends.

Sample: naive CD8+ T cells sorted from blood. The TCR originated in a young man in good health. The V gene is TRBV19, the J gene TRBJ2-5; maybe TRBD2 (5 bases). The CDR3 DNA is TGTGCCAGTAGCGACTACGGCCACGAGGAGACCCAGTACTTC. Amino acid sequence: CASSDYGHEETQYF.